This T cell receptor (beta chain) was recovered during a study of blood T cell repertoires in COVID-19. Turning to the study itself: Samples of COVID-19 (acute and convalescent) were obtained from the United States, Italy and Spain. The cDNA or gDNA used as material had been derived from T cells, B-cell-depleted T cells, or PBMCs.

As handled by the study authors: Reference gene primer amplification in the assay estimated nucleated cell counts. Some clones are missing from TCRdb's copy, which holds only in-frame ones; the method was immunoSEQ multiplex PCR. V, J and clone size reflect that table, while D and trimming were determined from the DNA. Seen here are about 110,000 clones, around 90% observed once, and the top ten hold around 0.81%. This TCR derives from a woman between 45 and 60 years old with active or convalescent COVID-19. The specimen sequenced was peripheral blood.

CDR3 region: CASSQSRYTQYF. CDR3 nucleotide sequence: TGTGCCAGCAGTCAATCGCGATATACGCAGTATTTT. The gene calls are TRBV28 and TRBJ2-3; D is undetermined. CDR1 and CDR2 (germline): MDHEN, SYDVKM. The CDR3 runs 12 residues. Trimming took 5 bases from V and 7 from J, leaving 10 bases between them.